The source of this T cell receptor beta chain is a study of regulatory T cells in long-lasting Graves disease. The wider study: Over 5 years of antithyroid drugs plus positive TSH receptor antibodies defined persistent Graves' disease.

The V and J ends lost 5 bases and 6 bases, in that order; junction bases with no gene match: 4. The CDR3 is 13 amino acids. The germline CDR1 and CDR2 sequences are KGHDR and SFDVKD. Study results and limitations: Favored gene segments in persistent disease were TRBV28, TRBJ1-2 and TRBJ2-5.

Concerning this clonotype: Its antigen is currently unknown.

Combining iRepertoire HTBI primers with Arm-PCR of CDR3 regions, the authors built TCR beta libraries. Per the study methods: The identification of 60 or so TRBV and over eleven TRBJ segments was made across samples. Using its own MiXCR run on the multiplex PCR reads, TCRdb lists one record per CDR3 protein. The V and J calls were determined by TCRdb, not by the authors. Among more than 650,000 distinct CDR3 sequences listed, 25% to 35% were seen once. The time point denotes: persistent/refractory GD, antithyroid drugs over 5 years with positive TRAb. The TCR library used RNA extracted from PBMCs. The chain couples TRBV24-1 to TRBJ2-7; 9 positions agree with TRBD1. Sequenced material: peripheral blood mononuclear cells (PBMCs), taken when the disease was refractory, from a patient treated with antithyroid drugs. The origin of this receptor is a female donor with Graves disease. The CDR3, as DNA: TGTGCCACCAGTGGGGGACAGGGCCTCGAGCAGTACTTC. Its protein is CATSGGQGLEQYF.